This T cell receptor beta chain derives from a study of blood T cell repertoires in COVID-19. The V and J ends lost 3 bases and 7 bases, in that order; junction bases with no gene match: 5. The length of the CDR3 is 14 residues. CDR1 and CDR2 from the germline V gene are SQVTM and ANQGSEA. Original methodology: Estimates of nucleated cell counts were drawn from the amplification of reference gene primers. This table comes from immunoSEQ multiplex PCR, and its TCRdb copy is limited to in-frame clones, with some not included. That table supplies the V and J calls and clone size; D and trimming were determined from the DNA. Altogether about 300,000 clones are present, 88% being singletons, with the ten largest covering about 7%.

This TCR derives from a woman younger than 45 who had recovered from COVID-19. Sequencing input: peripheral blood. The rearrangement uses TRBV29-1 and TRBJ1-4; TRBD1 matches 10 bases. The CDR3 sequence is CSVDRTGGGEKLFF. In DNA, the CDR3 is TGCAGCGTTGACAGGACAGGGGGTGGTGAAAAACTGTTTTTT.